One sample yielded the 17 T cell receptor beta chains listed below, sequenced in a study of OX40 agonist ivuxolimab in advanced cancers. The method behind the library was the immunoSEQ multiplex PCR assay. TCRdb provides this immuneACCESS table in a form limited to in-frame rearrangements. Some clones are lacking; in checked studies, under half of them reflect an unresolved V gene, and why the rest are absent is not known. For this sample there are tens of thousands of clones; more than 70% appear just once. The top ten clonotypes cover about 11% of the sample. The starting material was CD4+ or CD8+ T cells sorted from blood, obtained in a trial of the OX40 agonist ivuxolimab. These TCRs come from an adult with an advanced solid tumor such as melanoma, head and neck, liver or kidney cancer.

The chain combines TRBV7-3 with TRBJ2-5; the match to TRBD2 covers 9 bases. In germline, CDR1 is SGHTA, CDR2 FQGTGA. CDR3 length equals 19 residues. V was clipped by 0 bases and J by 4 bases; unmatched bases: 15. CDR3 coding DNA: TGTGCCAGCAGCTTAACTCACTATCCGCGGGGGGGCCGACCAGAGACCCAGTACTTC. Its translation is CASSLTHYPRGGRPETQYF.

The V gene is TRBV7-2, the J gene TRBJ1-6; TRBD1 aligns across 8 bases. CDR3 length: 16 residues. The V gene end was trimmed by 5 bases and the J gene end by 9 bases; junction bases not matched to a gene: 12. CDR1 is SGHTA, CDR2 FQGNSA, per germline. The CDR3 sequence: CASSPRPGQVSSPLHF. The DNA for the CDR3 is TGTGCCAGCAGCCCTCGCCCGGGACAGGTATCTTCACCCCTCCACTTT.

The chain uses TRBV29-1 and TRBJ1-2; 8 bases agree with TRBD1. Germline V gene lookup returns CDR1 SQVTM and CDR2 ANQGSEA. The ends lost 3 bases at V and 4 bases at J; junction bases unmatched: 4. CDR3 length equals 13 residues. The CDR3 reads CSVETGEGYGYTF. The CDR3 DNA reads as TGCAGCGTTGAGACAGGGGAGGGCTATGGCTACACCTTC.

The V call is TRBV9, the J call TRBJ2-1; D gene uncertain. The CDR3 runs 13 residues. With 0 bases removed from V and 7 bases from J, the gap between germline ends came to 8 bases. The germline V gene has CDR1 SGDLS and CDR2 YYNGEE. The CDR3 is CASSVGEWNEQFF. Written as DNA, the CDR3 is TGTGCCAGCAGCGTAGGGGAATGGAATGAGCAGTTCTTC.

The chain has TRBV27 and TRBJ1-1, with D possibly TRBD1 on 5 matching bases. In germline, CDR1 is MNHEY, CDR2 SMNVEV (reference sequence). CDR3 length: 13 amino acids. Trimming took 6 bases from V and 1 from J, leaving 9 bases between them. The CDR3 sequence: CASSRGANTEAFF. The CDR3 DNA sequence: TGTGCCAGCAGCCGAGGGGCGAACACTGAAGCTTTCTTT.

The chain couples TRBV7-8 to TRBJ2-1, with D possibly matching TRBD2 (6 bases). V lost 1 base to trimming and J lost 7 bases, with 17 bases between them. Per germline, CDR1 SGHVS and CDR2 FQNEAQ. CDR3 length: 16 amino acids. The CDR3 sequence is CASSLVVYGSGNEQFF. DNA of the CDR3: TGTGCCAGCAGCTTAGTTGTCTATGGTAGCGGTAATGAGCAGTTCTTC. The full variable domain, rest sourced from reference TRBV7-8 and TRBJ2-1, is GAGVSQSPRYKVAKRGQDVALRCDPISGHVSLFWYQQALGQGPEFLTYFQNEAQLDKSGLPSDRFFAERPEGSVSTLKIQRTQQEDSAVYLCASSLVVYGSGNEQFFGPGTRLTVL.

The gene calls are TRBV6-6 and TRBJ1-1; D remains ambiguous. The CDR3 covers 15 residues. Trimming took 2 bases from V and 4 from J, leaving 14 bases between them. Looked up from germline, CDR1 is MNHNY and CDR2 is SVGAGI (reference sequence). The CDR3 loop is CASSYTAGLSTEAFF. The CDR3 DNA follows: TGTGCCAGCAGTTACACAGCCGGTCTTAGCACTGAAGCTTTCTTT.

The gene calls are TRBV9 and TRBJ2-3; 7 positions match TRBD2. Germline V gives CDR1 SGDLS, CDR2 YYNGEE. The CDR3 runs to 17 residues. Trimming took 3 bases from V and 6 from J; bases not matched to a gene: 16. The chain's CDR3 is CASSAFISVSGADTQYF. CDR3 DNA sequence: TGTGCCAGCAGCGCCTTCATCTCGGTGAGCGGGGCGGATACGCAGTATTTT. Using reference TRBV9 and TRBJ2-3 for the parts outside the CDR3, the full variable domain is DSGVTQTPKHLITATGQRVTLRCSPRSGDLSVYWYQQSLDQGLQFLIQYYNGEERAKGNILERFSAQQFPDLHSELNLSSLELGDSALYFCASSAFISVSGADTQYFGPGTRLTVL.

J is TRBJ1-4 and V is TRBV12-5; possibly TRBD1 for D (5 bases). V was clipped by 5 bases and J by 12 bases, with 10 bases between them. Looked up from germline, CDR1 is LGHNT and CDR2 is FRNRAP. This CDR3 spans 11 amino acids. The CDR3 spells CASGLPRELFF. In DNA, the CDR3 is TGTGCTAGTGGTCTCCCCAGGGAACTGTTTTTT.

The CDR3 loop reads CAWSVRTVGASGTFVNEQFF. The CDR3 DNA reads as TGTGCCTGGAGTGTAAGAACGGTCGGGGCTAGCGGGACCTTTGTAAATGAGCAGTTCTTC. The chain uses TRBV30 and TRBJ2-1; 9 bases agree with TRBD2. The CDR3 consists of 20 residues. The germline V gene encodes CDR1 GTSNPN and CDR2 SVGIG (reference sequence). The junction had 22 bases not matched to a gene; V was cut back by 0 bases and J by 7 bases. The full variable domain, with the rest looked up from reference TRBV30 and TRBJ2-1, is SQTIHQWPATLVQPVGSPLSLECTVEGTSNPNLYWYRQAAGRGLQLLFYSVGIGQISSEVPQNLSASRPQDRQFILSSKKLLLSDSGFYLCAWSVRTVGASGTFVNEQFFGPGTRLTVL.

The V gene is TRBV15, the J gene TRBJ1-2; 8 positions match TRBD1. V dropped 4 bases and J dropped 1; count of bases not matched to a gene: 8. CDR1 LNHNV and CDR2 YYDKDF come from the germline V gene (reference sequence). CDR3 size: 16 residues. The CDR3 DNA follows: TGTGCCACCAGCACAGACAGGGGACCCTATAACTATGGCTACACCTTC. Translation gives CATSTDRGPYNYGYTF.

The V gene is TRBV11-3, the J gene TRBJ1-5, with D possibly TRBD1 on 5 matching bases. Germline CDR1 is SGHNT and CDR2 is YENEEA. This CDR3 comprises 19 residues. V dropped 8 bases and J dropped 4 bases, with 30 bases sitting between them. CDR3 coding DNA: TGTGCCAGCGTACTTTCCCGGGACTCCAGGAAGAAGGAAAATCAGCCCCAGCATTTT. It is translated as CASVLSRDSRKKENQPQHF.

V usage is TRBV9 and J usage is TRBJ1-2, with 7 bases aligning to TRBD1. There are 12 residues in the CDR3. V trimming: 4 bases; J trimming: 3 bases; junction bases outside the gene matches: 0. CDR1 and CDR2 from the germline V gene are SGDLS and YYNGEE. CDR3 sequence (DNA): TGTGCCAGCAGCACAGGGGACTATGGCTACACCTTC. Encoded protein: CASSTGDYGYTF.

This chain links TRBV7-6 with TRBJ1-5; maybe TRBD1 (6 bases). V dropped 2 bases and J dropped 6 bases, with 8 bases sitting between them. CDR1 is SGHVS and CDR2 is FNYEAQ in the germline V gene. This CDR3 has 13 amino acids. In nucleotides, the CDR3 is TGTGCCAGCAGCTTACAGGGGAGTCAGCCCCAGCATTTT. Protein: CASSLQGSQPQHF.

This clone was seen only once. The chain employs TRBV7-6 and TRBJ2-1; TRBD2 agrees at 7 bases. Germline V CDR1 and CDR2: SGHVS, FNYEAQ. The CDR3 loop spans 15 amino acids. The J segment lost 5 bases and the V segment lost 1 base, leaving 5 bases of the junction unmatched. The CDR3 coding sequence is TGTGCCAGCAGCTTAGGTCGGGAGGCAGACAATGAGCAGTTCTTC. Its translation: CASSLGREADNEQFF.

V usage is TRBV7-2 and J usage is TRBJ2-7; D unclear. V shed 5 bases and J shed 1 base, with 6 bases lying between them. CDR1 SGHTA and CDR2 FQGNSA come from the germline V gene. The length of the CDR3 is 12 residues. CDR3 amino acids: CASSNPSYEQYF. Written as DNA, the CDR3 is TGTGCCAGCAGCAACCCGTCCTACGAGCAGTACTTC.

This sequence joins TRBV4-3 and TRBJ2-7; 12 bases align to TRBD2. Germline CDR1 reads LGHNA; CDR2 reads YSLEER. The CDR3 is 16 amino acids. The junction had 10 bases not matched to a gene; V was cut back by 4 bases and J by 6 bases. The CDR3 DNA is TGCGCCAGCAGCCCGCGGACTAGCGGGATCCCTTCCGAGCAGTACTTC. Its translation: CASSPRTSGIPSEQYF.